The clone carrying this T cell receptor beta chain was seen many times. This entry belongs to a study of response to subunit inactivated influenza vaccine. From the RT-PCR reads, TCRdb called clonotypes with MiXCR, one entry per CDR3 protein. Here the sample spans 150,000 to 200,000 distinct CDR3 sequences, about 12% being singletons. V dropped 4 bases and J dropped 4 bases, with 17 bases sitting between them. The CDR3 contains 16 residues. From germline, CDR1 is SGHAT and CDR2 FQNNGV. The sample was also linked to a second study, of T cells expressing NK-cell markers. From that report: It was by 5'RACE template switching with UMIs that TCR beta cDNA was made. Just one sequenced donor of eight was HCMV-seronegative, while seven were seropositive.

Sequencing was performed on CD8+ T cells sorted from PBMCs, taken roughly 12 days after vaccination. The receptor was isolated from a man aged 45-60 years who received an inactivated influenza vaccine. The chain couples TRBV11-2 to TRBJ2-1, with a possible D match to TRBD2 (6 bases). CDR3 protein: CASSSLGGNRYNEQFF. DNA of the CDR3: TGTGCCAGCAGCTCGCTTGGAGGGAATAGGTACAATGAGCAGTTCTTC.